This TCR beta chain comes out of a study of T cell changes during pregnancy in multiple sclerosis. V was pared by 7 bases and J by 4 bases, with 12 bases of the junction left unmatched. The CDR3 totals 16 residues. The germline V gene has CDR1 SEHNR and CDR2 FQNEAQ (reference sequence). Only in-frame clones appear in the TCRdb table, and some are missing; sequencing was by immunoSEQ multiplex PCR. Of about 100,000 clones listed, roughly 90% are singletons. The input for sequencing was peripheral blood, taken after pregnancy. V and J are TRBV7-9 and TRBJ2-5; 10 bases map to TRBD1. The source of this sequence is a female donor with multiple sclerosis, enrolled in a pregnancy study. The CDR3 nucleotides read TGTGCCAGCAACATAGTGGGGACAGGGGACCCAGAGACCCAGTACTTC. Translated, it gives CASNIVGTGDPETQYF. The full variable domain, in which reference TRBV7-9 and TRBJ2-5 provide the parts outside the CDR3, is DTGVSQNPRHKITKRGQNVTFRCDPISEHNRLYWYRQTLGQGPEFLTYFQNEAQLEKSRLLSDRFSAERPKGSFSTLEIQRTEQGDSAMYLCASNIVGTGDPETQYFGPGTRLLVL.